The present T cell receptor beta chain was sequenced within a study of blood T cell repertoires in COVID-19. About the study: Sites across the United States, Italy and Spain contributed samples from acute and convalescent COVID-19. T cells, B-cell-depleted T cells, or PBMCs provided the cDNA or gDNA that served as material.

Authors' processing steps: Amplification of reference gene primers was used by the study to estimate nucleated cell counts. Measured with immunoSEQ multiplex PCR; TCRdb has only the in-frame clones, and not every one. The V and J calls and clone size are taken from that table; D and trimming were inferred from the DNA. Of under 300,000 clones in the sample, 90% to 95% are singletons; the top ten hold 1.9%. Germline CDR1 and CDR2: KGHDR and SFDVKD. The trim removed 3 bases at V and 4 bases at J, leaving 7 bases unmatched. The length of the CDR3 is 15 residues. Everyone who took part was roughly 18 to 89 years old, and they came from 24 US areas.

Sequences were obtained from PBMCs or T cells enriched from blood (not recorded which). The TCR was taken from a woman aged 18 to 35 who had recovered from COVID-19. This chain joins TRBV24-1 and TRBJ1-2, with TRBD1 identical over 7 bases. In nucleotides, the CDR3 is TGTGCCACCAGTGATCCCCAACAGGGGAGCTATGGCTACACCTTC. Its protein is CATSDPQQGSYGYTF.